A single sample is the source of the 3 T cell receptor beta chains below, sequenced in a study of T-cell memory formation after mild COVID-19 (dated by TCRdb to the early 2020s). Library method: 5' RACE. The instrument was an Illumina NovaSeq 6000. Using fastp at Q25 and MiXCR, TCRdb reprocessed the public reads and kept productive beta chains. Rows are combined by CDR3 protein, so each entry shows the most common genes and DNA. The sample table contains 250,000 to 300,000 distinct CDR3 sequences; only one count was recorded for 16% of them. Over 20% of the sample goes to the ten largest clones. Sequenced material: PBMCs or a T cell subset sorted from them (not recorded which). These receptors originate from a young man who had mild COVID-19 (a few samples of this study predate the infection). The sample titles of this study are shuffled in the database, so cell type and time point are left out; the donor was told from shared clones.

The chain combines TRBV6-6 with TRBJ1-1; D is undetermined. The CDR3 is 15 residues long. CDR1 is MNHNY, CDR2 SVGAGI, per germline (reference sequence). V was trimmed by 6 bases and J by 9 bases, leaving 23 bases between them. CDR3 coding DNA: TGTGCCAGCAGACCTGGACGGGCTGAAAAATTTCAAGCTTTCTTT. The encoded protein is CASRPGRAEKFQAFF.

The rearrangement links TRBV7-8 to TRBJ1-1, with D unresolved. Germline V gene data show CDR1 as SGHVS and CDR2 as FQNEAQ. The CDR3 consists of 14 residues. The ends were cut back, 5 bases at V and 1 base at J, with 11 bases in the middle. CDR3 in DNA: TGTGCCAGCAGCCCCCGGGGAGAGAACACTGAAGCTTTCTTT. Its translation is CASSPRGENTEAFF.

This clonotype has more than one count but fewer than ten. The chain recombines TRBV10-3 with TRBJ2-7; D is unresolved. The CDR3 is 12 amino acids. V lost 6 bases to trimming and J lost 2 bases, with 8 bases between them. Germline lookup yields CDR1 ENHRY and CDR2 SYGVKD. The CDR3 DNA follows: TGTGCCATCAGAGACCCCCCCTACGAGCAGTACGTC. As protein: CAIRDPPYEQYV.